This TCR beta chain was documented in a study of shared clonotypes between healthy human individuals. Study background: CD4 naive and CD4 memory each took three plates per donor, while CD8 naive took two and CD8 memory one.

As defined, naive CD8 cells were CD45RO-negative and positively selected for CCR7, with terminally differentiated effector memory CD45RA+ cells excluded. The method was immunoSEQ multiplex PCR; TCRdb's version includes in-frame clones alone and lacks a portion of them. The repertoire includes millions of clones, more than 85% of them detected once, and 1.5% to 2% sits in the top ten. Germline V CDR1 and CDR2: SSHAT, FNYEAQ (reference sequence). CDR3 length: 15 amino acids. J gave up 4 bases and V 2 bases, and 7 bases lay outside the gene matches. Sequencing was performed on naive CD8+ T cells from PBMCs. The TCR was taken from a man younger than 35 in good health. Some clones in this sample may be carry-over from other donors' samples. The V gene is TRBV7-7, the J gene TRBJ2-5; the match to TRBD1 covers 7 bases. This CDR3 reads CASSLYRGWVETQYF. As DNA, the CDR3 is TGTGCCAGCAGCTTATACAGGGGTTGGGTAGAGACCCAGTACTTC.